This TCR beta chain was sequenced for a study of blood T cells in healthy people across ages. Each of the donors had around 10 milliliters of peripheral blood drawn into EDTA-treated Vacutainer tubes. This clonotype has just a few counts. CDR3 size: 15 residues. Germline V gene lookup returns CDR1 LGHNA and CDR2 YNFKEQ. Unmatched junction bases numbered 3, after V lost 0 bases and J lost 3 bases. It was with a sample-barcoded 5' primer and a J-beta primer mix that a second PCR of about 6 to 11 cycles was run. Each CDR3 protein gets one entry after TCRdb re-called the 5' RACE reads with MiXCR. The repertoire has hundreds of thousands of distinct CDR3 sequences, 58% of them found once; the top ten carry roughly 22%.

J is TRBJ2-5 and V is TRBV4-2, with 8 bases aligning to TRBD1. The sequence was collected from a man aged 25 to 40 in good health. The sample taken for sequencing was blood. The DNA for the CDR3 is TGTGCCAGCAGCCAAGAAAACAGGGGGAAAGAGACCCAGTACTTC. Protein sequence: CASSQENRGKETQYF.